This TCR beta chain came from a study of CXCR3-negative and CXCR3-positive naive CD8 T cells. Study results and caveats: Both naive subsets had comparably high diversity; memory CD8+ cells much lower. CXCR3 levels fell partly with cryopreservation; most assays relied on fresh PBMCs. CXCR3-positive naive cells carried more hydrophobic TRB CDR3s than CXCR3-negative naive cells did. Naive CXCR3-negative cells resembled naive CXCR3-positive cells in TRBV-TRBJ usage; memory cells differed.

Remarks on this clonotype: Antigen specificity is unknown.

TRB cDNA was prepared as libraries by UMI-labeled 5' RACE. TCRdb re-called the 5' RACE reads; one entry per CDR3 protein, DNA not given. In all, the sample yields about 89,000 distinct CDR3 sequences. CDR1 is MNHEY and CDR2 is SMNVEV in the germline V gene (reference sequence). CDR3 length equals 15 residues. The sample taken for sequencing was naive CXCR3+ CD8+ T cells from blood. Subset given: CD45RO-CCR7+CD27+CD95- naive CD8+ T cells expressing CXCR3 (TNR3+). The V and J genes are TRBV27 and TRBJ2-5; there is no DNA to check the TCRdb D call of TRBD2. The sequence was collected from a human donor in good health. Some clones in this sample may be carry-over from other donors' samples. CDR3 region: CASSLAGPLKETQYF.